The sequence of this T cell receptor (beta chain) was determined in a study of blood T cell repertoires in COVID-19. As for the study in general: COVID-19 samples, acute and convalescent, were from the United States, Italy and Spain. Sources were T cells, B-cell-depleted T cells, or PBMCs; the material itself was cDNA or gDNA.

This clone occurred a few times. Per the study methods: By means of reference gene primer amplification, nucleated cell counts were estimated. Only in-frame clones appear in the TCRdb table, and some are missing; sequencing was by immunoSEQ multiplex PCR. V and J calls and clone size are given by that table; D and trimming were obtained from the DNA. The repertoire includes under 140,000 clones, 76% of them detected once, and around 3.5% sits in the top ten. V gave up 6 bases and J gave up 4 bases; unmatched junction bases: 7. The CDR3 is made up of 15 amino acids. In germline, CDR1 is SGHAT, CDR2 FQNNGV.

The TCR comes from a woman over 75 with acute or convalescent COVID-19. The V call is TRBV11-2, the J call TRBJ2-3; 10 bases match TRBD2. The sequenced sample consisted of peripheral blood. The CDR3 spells CASSLAGVGADTQYF. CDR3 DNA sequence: TGTGCCAGCAGTCTAGCGGGAGTGGGGGCAGATACGCAGTATTTT.